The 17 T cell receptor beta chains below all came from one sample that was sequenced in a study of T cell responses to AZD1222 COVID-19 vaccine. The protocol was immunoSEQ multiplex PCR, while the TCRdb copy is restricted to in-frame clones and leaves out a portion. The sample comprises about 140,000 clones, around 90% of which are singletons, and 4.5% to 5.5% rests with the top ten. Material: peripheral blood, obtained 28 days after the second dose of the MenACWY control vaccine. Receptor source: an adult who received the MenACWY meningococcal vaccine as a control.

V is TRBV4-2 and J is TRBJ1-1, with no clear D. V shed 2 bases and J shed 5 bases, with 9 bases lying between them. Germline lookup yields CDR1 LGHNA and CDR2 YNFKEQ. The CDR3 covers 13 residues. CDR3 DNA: TGTGCCAGCAGCCAACCCCGGACGACTGAAGCTTTCTTT. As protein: CASSQPRTTEAFF.

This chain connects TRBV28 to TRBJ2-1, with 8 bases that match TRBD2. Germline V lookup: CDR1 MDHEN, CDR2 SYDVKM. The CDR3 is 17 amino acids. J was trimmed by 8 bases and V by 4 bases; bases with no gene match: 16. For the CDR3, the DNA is TGTGCCAGCAGTTCTACGGGGGCGGCTAGCGGGCCCCATGAGCAGTTCTTC. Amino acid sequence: CASSSTGAASGPHEQFF.

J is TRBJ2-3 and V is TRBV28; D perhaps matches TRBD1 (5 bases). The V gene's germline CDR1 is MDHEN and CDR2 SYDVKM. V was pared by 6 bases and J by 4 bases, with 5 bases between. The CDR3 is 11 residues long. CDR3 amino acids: CASRQADTQYF. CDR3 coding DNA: TGTGCCAGCAGACAGGCAGATACGCAGTATTTT.

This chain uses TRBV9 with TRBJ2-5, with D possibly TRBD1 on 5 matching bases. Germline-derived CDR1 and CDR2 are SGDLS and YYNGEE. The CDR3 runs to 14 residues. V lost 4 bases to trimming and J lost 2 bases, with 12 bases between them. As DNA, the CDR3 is TGTGCCAGCAGCCCCACAGGATTTCAAGAGACCCAGTACTTC. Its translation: CASSPTGFQETQYF.

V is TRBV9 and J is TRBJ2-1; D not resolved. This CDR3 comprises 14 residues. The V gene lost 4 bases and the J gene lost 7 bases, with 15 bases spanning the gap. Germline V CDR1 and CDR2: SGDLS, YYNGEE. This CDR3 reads CASSPPRTMNEQFF. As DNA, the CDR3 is TGTGCCAGCAGCCCACCCCGGACGATGAATGAGCAGTTCTTC.

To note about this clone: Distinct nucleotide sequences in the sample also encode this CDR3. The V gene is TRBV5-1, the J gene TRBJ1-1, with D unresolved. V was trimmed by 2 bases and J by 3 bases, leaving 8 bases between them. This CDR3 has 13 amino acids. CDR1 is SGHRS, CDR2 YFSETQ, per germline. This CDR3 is CASSLGLDTEAFF. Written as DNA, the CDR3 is TGCGCCAGCAGCTTAGGATTGGACACTGAAGCTTTCTTT.

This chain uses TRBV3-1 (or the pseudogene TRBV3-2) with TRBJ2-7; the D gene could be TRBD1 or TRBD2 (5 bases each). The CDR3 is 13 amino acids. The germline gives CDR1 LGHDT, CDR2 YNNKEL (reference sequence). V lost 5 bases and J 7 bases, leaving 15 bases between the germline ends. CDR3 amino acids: CASSIRGTREQYF. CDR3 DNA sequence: TGTGCCAGCAGCATCAGAGGGACGAGGGAGCAGTACTTC.

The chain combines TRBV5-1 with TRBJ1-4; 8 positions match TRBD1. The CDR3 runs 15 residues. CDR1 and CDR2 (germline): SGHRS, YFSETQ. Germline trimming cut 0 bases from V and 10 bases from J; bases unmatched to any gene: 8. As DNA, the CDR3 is TGCGCCAGCAGCTTGGATCAGGGGGCGCTTAGAAAACTGTTTTTT. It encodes CASSLDQGALRKLFF.

The CDR3 loop reads CASSFRGGVLVNTEAFF. The CDR3 bases are TGTGCCAGCAGCTTCAGAGGGGGCGTATTGGTAAACACTGAAGCTTTCTTT. V is TRBV11-2 and J is TRBJ1-1; 7 bases match TRBD1. The V segment lost 3 bases and the J segment 2 bases; nucleotides outside the gene matches: 12. The germline V gene encodes CDR1 SGHAT and CDR2 FQNNGV. The CDR3 runs to 17 residues.

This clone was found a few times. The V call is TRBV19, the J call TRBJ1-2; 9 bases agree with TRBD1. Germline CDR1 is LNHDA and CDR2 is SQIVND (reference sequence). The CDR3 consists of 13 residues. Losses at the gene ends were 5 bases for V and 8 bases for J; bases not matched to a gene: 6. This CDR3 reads CASSPGQGGGYTF. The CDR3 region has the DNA TGTGCCAGTAGTCCGGGACAGGGAGGCGGCTACACCTTC.

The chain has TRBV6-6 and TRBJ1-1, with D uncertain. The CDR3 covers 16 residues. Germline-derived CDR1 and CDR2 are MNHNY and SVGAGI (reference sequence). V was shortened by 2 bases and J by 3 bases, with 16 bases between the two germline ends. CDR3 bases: TGTGCCAGCAGTTACCCCCCGGGGTTTGGGGACACTGAAGCTTTCTTT. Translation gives CASSYPPGFGDTEAFF.

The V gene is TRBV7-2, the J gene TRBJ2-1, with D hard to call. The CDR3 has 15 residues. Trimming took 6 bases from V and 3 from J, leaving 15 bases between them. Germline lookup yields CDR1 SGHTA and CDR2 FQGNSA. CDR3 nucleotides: TGTGCCAGCAGACCCCCGGCGAGCAACTACAATGAGCAGTTCTTC. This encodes CASRPPASNYNEQFF.

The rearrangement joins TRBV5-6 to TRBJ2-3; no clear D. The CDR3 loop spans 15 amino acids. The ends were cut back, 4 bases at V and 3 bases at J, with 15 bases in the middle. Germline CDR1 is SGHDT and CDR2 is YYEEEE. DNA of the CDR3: TGTGCCAGCAGCATCTTTCCAGCTGAGACAGATACGCAGTATTTT. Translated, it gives CASSIFPAETDTQYF.

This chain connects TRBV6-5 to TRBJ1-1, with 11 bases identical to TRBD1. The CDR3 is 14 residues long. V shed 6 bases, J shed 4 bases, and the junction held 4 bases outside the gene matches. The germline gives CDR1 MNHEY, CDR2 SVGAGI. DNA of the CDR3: TGTGCCAGCAGGTGGACAGGGGGCGTCACTGAAGCTTTCTTT. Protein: CASRWTGGVTEAFF.

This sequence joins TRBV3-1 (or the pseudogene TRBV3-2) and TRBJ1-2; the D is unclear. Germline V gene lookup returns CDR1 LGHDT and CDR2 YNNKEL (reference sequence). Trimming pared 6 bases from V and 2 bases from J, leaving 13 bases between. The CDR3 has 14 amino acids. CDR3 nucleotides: TGTGCCAGCAGAGCAAACTCGAGAAACTATGGCTACACCTTC. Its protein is CASRANSRNYGYTF.

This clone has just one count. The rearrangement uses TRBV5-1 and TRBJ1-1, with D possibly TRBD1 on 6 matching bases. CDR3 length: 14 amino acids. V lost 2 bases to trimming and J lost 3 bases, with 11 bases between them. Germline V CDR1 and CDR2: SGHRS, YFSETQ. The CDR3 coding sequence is TGCGCCAGCAGCTTACAGGGTTCGTACACTGAAGCTTTCTTT. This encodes CASSLQGSYTEAFF.

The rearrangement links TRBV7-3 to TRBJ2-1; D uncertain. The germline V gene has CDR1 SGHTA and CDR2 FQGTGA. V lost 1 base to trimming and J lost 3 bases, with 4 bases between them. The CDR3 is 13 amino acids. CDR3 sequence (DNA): TGTGCCAGCAGCTTAAGAGGCTACAATGAGCAGTTCTTC. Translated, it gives CASSLRGYNEQFF.